This entry describes one T cell receptor (beta chain). This specimen comes from a study of blood T cell repertoires in COVID-19. Measured with immunoSEQ multiplex PCR; TCRdb has only the in-frame clones, and not every one. The sample yields 300,000 to 450,000 clones, roughly 87% seen once. The V end was cut by 5 bases, the J end by 10 bases, with 12 bases between. Germline V gene sequence: CDR1 MDHEN, CDR2 SYDVKM. The CDR3 contains 13 residues. This sequence originates from a woman in her 30s who had recovered from COVID-19. V and J are TRBV28 and TRBJ1-6; D uncertain. The sequenced sample consisted of PBMCs or T cells enriched from blood (not recorded which). In DNA form, the CDR3 reads TGTGCCAGCAGTCGTAGACAATTCTCACCCCTCCACTTT. Translated, it gives CASSRRQFSPLHF.